Listed below are T cell receptor beta chains from one sample, sequenced in a study of cytomegalovirus exposure and HLA in healthy donors. Libraries were prepared by immunoSEQ multiplex PCR; TCRdb keeps only in-frame clonotypes and omits some of them. The table lists over 100,000 clones, about 74% of them singletons. Source material: PBMCs. These receptors were taken from a male donor in good health and CMV-seronegative. The CDR3 runs from the conserved cysteine through the conserved F or W. The D gene is left open where the match is weak. Some rows have no size entry. The others give once, few or many, or a class for an expanded clone.

TRBV5-1	.	.	TRBJ2-7	CASSLSPGKIDEQYF	TGCGCCAGCAGCTTGTCGCCCGGGAAGATTGACGAGCAGTACTTC
TRBV7-7	.	TRBD2	TRBJ2-1	CASSFGPSGANNEQFF	TGTGCTAGCAGCTTCGGGCCTAGCGGGGCGAACAATGAGCAGTTCTTC
TRBV7-8	.	.	TRBJ2-3	CASSLDTGTDTQYF	TGTGCCAGCAGCTTAGACACAGGGACAGATACGCAGTATTTT
TRBV2	.	.	TRBJ1-1	CASREERSLNTEAFF	TGTGCCAGCAGAGAGGAGCGGAGCTTGAACACTGAAGCTTTCTTT
TRBV5-1	.	TRBD1	TRBJ1-2	CASSLTTGGLYGYTF	TGCGCCAGCAGCTTAACGACAGGGGGGCTCTATGGCTACACCTTC
TRBV28	few	.	TRBJ1-3	CASSSPAGRSGNTIYF	TGTGCCAGCAGTTCCCCCGCAGGGAGGTCTGGAAACACCATATATTTT
TRBV7-3	.	.	TRBJ2-4	CASSLGTGNIQYF	TGTGCCAGCAGCTTAGGAACAGGGAACATTCAGTACTTC
TRBV5-1	few	.	TRBJ2-6	CASSLDGTGNAGANVLTF	TGCGCCAGCAGCTTGGACGGAACAGGGAACGCTGGGGCCAACGTCCTGACTTTC
TRBV13	.	.	TRBJ1-1	CASKPQVNTEAFF	TGTGCCAGCAAGCCCCAGGTGAACACTGAAGCTTTTTTT
TRBV28	.	.	TRBJ1-5	CASSFAGGNQPQHF	TGTGCCAGCAGCTTCGCCGGGGGCAATCAGCCCCAGCATTTT
TRBV10-3	.	.	TRBJ2-7	CAISDGFRLEQYF	TGTGCCATCAGTGACGGGTTTCGGCTCGAGCAGTACTTC
TRBV6-5	.	TRBD1	TRBJ2-2	CASRPDRGLTGELFF	TGTGCCAGCAGACCCGACAGGGGGCTCACCGGGGAGCTGTTTTTT
TRBV14	.	TRBD1	TRBJ2-3	CASSHLPRGQGRTDTQYF	TGTGCCAGCAGCCACCTACCCCGGGGACAGGGTCGGACAGATACGCAGTATTTT
TRBV4-1	few	TRBD1	TRBJ2-1	CASSQARGPPQNEQFF	TGCGCCAGCAGCCAAGCTAGGGGGCCCCCTCAAAATGAGCAGTTCTTC
TRBV11-1	.	TRBD2	TRBJ2-1	CASSPNGLAGAEQFF	TGTGCCAGCAGCCCAAACGGACTAGCGGGAGCTGAGCAGTTCTTC
TRBV28	.	TRBD2	TRBJ2-3	CASTLRPVALAGGTDTQYF	TGTGCCAGCACCCTTCGGCCGGTGGCGCTAGCGGGGGGGACAGATACGCAGTATTTT
TRBV4-2	few	TRBD1	TRBJ2-5	CASSHYGTGEQETQYF	TGTGCCAGCAGCCATTACGGGACAGGGGAGCAAGAGACCCAGTACTTC
TRBV6-5	.	.	TRBJ2-1	CASSDYRRGQFF	TGTGCCAGCAGTGATTATCGCCGGGGGCAGTTCTTC
TRBV5-1	once	.	TRBJ2-5	CASSPGPTSLETQYF	TGCGCCAGCAGCCCTGGACCCACTAGTTTGGAGACCCAGTACTTC
TRBV6-4	once	.	TRBJ2-3	CASSEGATQYF	TGTGCCAGCAGTGAAGGGGCTACGCAGTATTTT
TRBV30	.	.	TRBJ1-2	CAWSGPHKGYTF	TGTGCCTGGAGTGGCCCGCACAAAGGCTACACCTTC
TRBV6-8	once	TRBD2	TRBJ2-7	CASSVAGQTAHHEQYF	TGTGCCAGCAGTGTAGCGGGTCAGACCGCCCACCACGAGCAGTACTTC
TRBV10-1	.	TRBD2	TRBJ2-7	CASSNTQTSGSYEQYF	TGCGCCAGCAGCAATACCCAGACTAGCGGGAGCTACGAGCAGTACTTC
TRBV2	few	TRBD1	TRBJ1-2	CASSEGWTGDTYGYTF	TGTGCCAGCAGTGAAGGTTGGACAGGGGATACCTATGGCTACACCTTC
TRBV25-1	.	TRBD1	TRBJ2-7	CASSERIGTGRTYEQYF	TGTGCCAGCAGTGAACGGATAGGGACAGGTCGCACCTACGAGCAGTACTTC
TRBV19	few	TRBD1	TRBJ1-5	CASRTTGGPGGNQPQHF	TGTGCCAGTAGAACGACAGGGGGGCCTGGGGGCAATCAGCCCCAGCATTTT
TRBV28	few	TRBD2	TRBJ2-7	CASRPQTSGSYEQYF	TGTGCCAGCAGACCTCAGACTAGCGGATCCTACGAGCAGTACTTC
TRBV27	.	.	TRBJ2-3	CASQGRAGITDTQYF	TGTGCCAGCCAAGGGCGGGCCGGGATCACAGATACGCAGTATTTT
TRBV28	few	.	TRBJ2-1	CASSPIADYNEQFF	TGTGCCAGCAGCCCCATAGCGGACTACAATGAGCAGTTCTTC
TRBV18	once	TRBD2	TRBJ2-1	CASSPPGGNEQFF	TGTGCCAGCTCCCCACCGGGAGGCAATGAGCAGTTCTTC
TRBV7-2	few	.	TRBJ2-1	CASSLSVSVNEQFF	TGTGCCAGCAGCTTATCTGTTTCCGTGAATGAGCAGTTCTTC